Listed here is a single T cell receptor (beta chain). This entry comes from a study of blood T cell repertoires in COVID-19. Study-wide background: From T cells, B-cell-depleted T cells, or PBMCs came the material, which was cDNA or gDNA.

In the authors' methods: Estimation of nucleated cell counts relied on the amplification of reference gene primers. The data were produced by immunoSEQ multiplex PCR, yet TCRdb's version contains in-frame clones alone and is incomplete. V and J calls and clone size follow that table, whereas D and trimming were derived from the DNA. The table has 80,000 or so clones, 86% seen once. The sample consisted of peripheral blood. The clonotype originates from an older woman with acute or convalescent COVID-19.

CDR3 nucleotide sequence: TGTGCCTGGAGTGATACCTTCAGGGGGGCTAACACTGAAGCTTTCTTT. Protein product: CAWSDTFRGANTEAFF. The V call is TRBV30, the J call TRBJ1-1; 7 nucleotides line up with TRBD1. Germline V gene data show CDR1 as GTSNPN and CDR2 as SVGIG (reference sequence). CDR3 length equals 16 residues. V lost 1 base to trimming and J lost 2 bases; unmatched junction nucleotides: 10. Combining the CDR3 with reference TRBV30 and TRBJ1-1 gives the whole variable domain SQTIHQWPATLVQPVGSPLSLECTVEGTSNPNLYWYRQAAGRGLQLLFYSVGIGQISSEVPQNLSASRPQDRQFILSSKKLLLSDSGFYLCAWSDTFRGANTEAFFGQGTRLTVV.